This is a list of T cell receptor beta chains from one sample in a study of blood T cell repertoires in COVID-19. This table comes from immunoSEQ multiplex PCR, and its TCRdb copy is limited to in-frame clones, with some not included. The sample has some 150,000 clones, 70% to 85% seen once. Sequenced material: peripheral blood. These receptors originate from a woman aged 55-69 years with acute or convalescent COVID-19. Each CDR3 is given with its conserved first and last residue. The D gene is left open where the match is weak. Clone size is given for some rows only: seen once, a few or many times, or a class if the clone is expanded.

cdr3_aa: CASSLGGGIYGYTF
cdr3_nt: TGTGCCAGCAGCTTAGGGGGGGGAATCTATGGCTACACCTTC
clone_size: -
d_call: -
v_call: TRBV13
j_call: TRBJ1-2

cdr3_aa: CAWSTKYRGDYTEAFF
cdr3_nt: TGTGCCTGGAGTACAAAATACAGGGGTGACTACACTGAAGCTTTCTTT
clone_size: -
d_call: TRBD1
v_call: TRBV30
j_call: TRBJ1-1

cdr3_aa: CASSLKLPSGELFF
cdr3_nt: TGTGCCAGCAGTTTGAAGCTCCCCTCCGGGGAGCTGTTTTTT
clone_size: -
d_call: -
v_call: TRBV27
j_call: TRBJ2-2

cdr3_aa: CASSKGLAGPRGTDTQYF
cdr3_nt: TGCGCCAGCAGCAAGGGACTAGCGGGGCCCAGGGGCACAGATACGCAGTATTTT
clone_size: -
d_call: TRBD2
v_call: TRBV5-1
j_call: TRBJ2-3

cdr3_aa: CATRTTISPNEQFF
cdr3_nt: TGTGCCACCAGGACCACTATTTCCCCCAATGAGCAGTTCTTC
clone_size: -
d_call: -
v_call: TRBV6-5
j_call: TRBJ2-1

cdr3_aa: CASSVGDSPLHF
cdr3_nt: TGTGCCAGCAGCGTAGGCGATTCACCCCTCCACTTT
clone_size: -
d_call: -
v_call: TRBV9
j_call: TRBJ1-6

cdr3_aa: CATSRNTGSYNEQFF
cdr3_nt: TGTGCCACCAGCAGAAACACAGGGTCCTACAATGAGCAGTTCTTC
clone_size: -
d_call: -
v_call: TRBV15
j_call: TRBJ2-1

cdr3_aa: CSVPRGSGYEQYF
cdr3_nt: TGCAGCGTCCCCCGGGGAAGTGGGTACGAGCAGTACTTC
clone_size: -
d_call: -
v_call: TRBV29-1
j_call: TRBJ2-7

cdr3_aa: CASRKGQGDYEKLFF
cdr3_nt: TGTGCCAGCAGAAAAGGACAGGGAGATTATGAAAAACTGTTTTTT
clone_size: -
d_call: TRBD1
v_call: TRBV6-5
j_call: TRBJ1-4

cdr3_aa: CASSAGLAGGETQYF
cdr3_nt: TGCGCCAGCAGCGCGGGACTAGCGGGGGGGGAGACCCAGTACTTC
clone_size: -
d_call: TRBD2
v_call: TRBV5-1
j_call: TRBJ2-5

cdr3_aa: CATSRDAGGSNYGYTF
cdr3_nt: TGTGCCACCAGCAGAGATGCGGGGGGATCCAACTATGGCTACACCTTC
clone_size: -
d_call: -
v_call: TRBV15
j_call: TRBJ1-2

cdr3_aa: CASSLVGSRTDTQYF
cdr3_nt: TGTGCCAGCAGCTTAGTTGGTTCTAGGACAGATACGCAGTATTTT
clone_size: -
d_call: -
v_call: TRBV7-9
j_call: TRBJ2-3

cdr3_aa: CASSYQGGNGYTF
cdr3_nt: TGTGCCAGCAGTTACCAGGGCGGCAACGGCTACACCTTC
clone_size: once
d_call: -
v_call: TRBV6-6
j_call: TRBJ1-2

cdr3_aa: CASSSGGEDTEAFF
cdr3_nt: TGTGCCAGCAGCTCGGGGGGTGAAGACACTGAAGCTTTCTTT
clone_size: -
d_call: -
v_call: TRBV5-4
j_call: TRBJ1-1

cdr3_aa: CASSLDRSGEQFF
cdr3_nt: TGCGCCAGCAGCTTGGATCGTAGCGGTGAGCAGTTCTTC
clone_size: -
d_call: -
v_call: TRBV5-1
j_call: TRBJ2-1

cdr3_aa: CASSRTDRANEQFF
cdr3_nt: TGTGCCAGCAGCAGAACCGACAGGGCTAATGAGCAGTTCTTC
clone_size: -
d_call: TRBD1
v_call: TRBV6-4
j_call: TRBJ2-1

cdr3_aa: CAWSGQGYQPQHF
cdr3_nt: TGTGCCTGGAGTGGACAGGGATATCAGCCCCAGCATTTT
clone_size: -
d_call: TRBD1
v_call: TRBV30
j_call: TRBJ1-5

cdr3_aa: CASSPDRNEAFF
cdr3_nt: TGTGCCAGCAGTCCTGACAGGAATGAAGCTTTCTTT
clone_size: -
d_call: -
v_call: TRBV6-6
j_call: TRBJ1-1

cdr3_aa: CAIRTGDSPLHF
cdr3_nt: TGTGCCATCAGGACAGGGGATTCACCCCTCCACTTT
clone_size: -
d_call: TRBD1
v_call: TRBV10-3
j_call: TRBJ1-6

cdr3_aa: CASSQDGGHSYEQYF
cdr3_nt: TGTGCCAGCAGCCAAGATGGGGGACACTCCTACGAGCAGTACTTC
clone_size: -
d_call: -
v_call: TRBV4-2
j_call: TRBJ2-7

cdr3_aa: CASSLPGSGLKLFF
cdr3_nt: TGTGCCAGCAGCTTACCAGGATCGGGGTTGAAACTGTTTTTT
clone_size: -
d_call: -
v_call: TRBV7-2
j_call: TRBJ1-4

cdr3_aa: CASSFRGTDTQYF
cdr3_nt: TGTGCCAGCAGCTTCCGGGGCACAGATACGCAGTATTTT
clone_size: -
d_call: -
v_call: TRBV11-2
j_call: TRBJ2-3

cdr3_aa: CASRWQGGVNEQFF
cdr3_nt: TGTGCCAGTCGGTGGCAGGGCGGAGTGAATGAGCAGTTCTTC
clone_size: -
d_call: -
v_call: TRBV11-2
j_call: TRBJ2-1

cdr3_aa: CSAKGAYGYTF
cdr3_nt: TGCAGTGCTAAAGGGGCCTATGGCTACACCTTC
clone_size: -
d_call: -
v_call: TRBV20-1
j_call: TRBJ1-2

cdr3_aa: CATSTRDRGHYGYTF
cdr3_nt: TGTGCCACCAGCACCCGGGACAGGGGACACTATGGCTACACCTTC
clone_size: -
d_call: TRBD1
v_call: TRBV15
j_call: TRBJ1-2

cdr3_aa: CASSDMGQVSGNTIYF
cdr3_nt: TGTGCCAGCAGCGACATGGGACAGGTCTCTGGAAACACCATATATTTT
clone_size: -
d_call: TRBD1
v_call: TRBV7-9
j_call: TRBJ1-3

cdr3_aa: CASSLQGGDQPQHF
cdr3_nt: TGTGCCAGCAGCTTACAGGGTGGGGATCAGCCCCAGCATTTT
clone_size: many
d_call: -
v_call: TRBV7-3
j_call: TRBJ1-5

cdr3_aa: CASTRQGLNTEAFF
cdr3_nt: TGTGCCAGCACTCGACAGGGTTTGAACACTGAAGCTTTCTTT
clone_size: -
d_call: TRBD1
v_call: TRBV2
j_call: TRBJ1-1

cdr3_aa: CASSFPPGGGMNTEAFF
cdr3_nt: TGTGCCAGCAGCTTCCCACCGGGGGGCGGCATGAACACTGAAGCTTTCTTT
clone_size: -
d_call: -
v_call: TRBV5-6
j_call: TRBJ1-1

cdr3_aa: CATSRGSAGRPSNQPQHF
cdr3_nt: TGTGCCACCAGCAGAGGCTCGGCGGGACGCCCAAGCAATCAGCCCCAGCATTTT
clone_size: -
d_call: -
v_call: TRBV15
j_call: TRBJ1-5

cdr3_aa: CASSLRQGGPYEQYF
cdr3_nt: TGTGCCAGCAGCCTAAGACAGGGGGGGCCCTACGAGCAGTACTTC
clone_size: -
d_call: TRBD1
v_call: TRBV11-2
j_call: TRBJ2-7

cdr3_aa: CASSLRLGHQPSNYGYTF
cdr3_nt: TGTGCCAGCAGCCTTAGACTAGGACATCAACCCTCTAACTATGGCTACACCTTC
clone_size: few
d_call: -
v_call: TRBV21-1
j_call: TRBJ1-2

cdr3_aa: CASSLDPGNYGYTF
cdr3_nt: TGCGCCAGCAGCTTGGACCCGGGGAACTATGGCTACACCTTC
clone_size: -
d_call: -
v_call: TRBV5-1
j_call: TRBJ1-2

cdr3_aa: CASSLFSGINTGELFF
cdr3_nt: TGTGCCAGCAGCTTGTTTTCGGGGATCAACACCGGGGAGCTGTTTTTT
clone_size: -
d_call: -
v_call: TRBV5-6
j_call: TRBJ2-2

cdr3_aa: CAIRADTEAFF
cdr3_nt: TGTGCCATCAGGGCGGACACTGAAGCTTTCTTT
clone_size: -
d_call: -
v_call: TRBV10-3
j_call: TRBJ1-1

cdr3_aa: CASSEGGSLSYEQYF
cdr3_nt: TGTGCCAGCAGCGAGGGAGGGTCCCTCTCCTACGAGCAGTACTTC
clone_size: -
d_call: TRBD2
v_call: TRBV5-5
j_call: TRBJ2-7

cdr3_aa: CASKISGGAAGELFF
cdr3_nt: TGTGCCAGCAAGATTAGCGGGGGGGCCGCCGGGGAGCTGTTTTTT
clone_size: -
d_call: TRBD2
v_call: TRBV7-3
j_call: TRBJ2-2

cdr3_aa: CASSPAGGDYGYTF
cdr3_nt: TGTGCCAGCAGCCCCGCCGGGGGGGACTATGGCTACACCTTC
clone_size: -
d_call: -
v_call: TRBV11-2
j_call: TRBJ1-2

cdr3_aa: CASKGSTDTQYF
cdr3_nt: TGTGCCAGCAAGGGGAGCACAGATACGCAGTATTTT
clone_size: -
d_call: -
v_call: TRBV5-6
j_call: TRBJ2-3

cdr3_aa: CASSGGPRTGVTGELFF
cdr3_nt: TGTGCCAGCAGTGGGGGCCCTCGGACAGGGGTCACCGGGGAGCTGTTTTTT
clone_size: -
d_call: TRBD1
v_call: TRBV2
j_call: TRBJ2-2

cdr3_aa: CASSAGAGSPIGYTF
cdr3_nt: TGCGCCAGCAGCGCGGGGGCTGGCTCCCCGATTGGCTACACCTTC
clone_size: -
d_call: -
v_call: TRBV4-1
j_call: TRBJ1-2

cdr3_aa: CASQQGTDTQYF
cdr3_nt: TGTGCCAGTCAACAGGGCACAGATACGCAGTATTTT
clone_size: few
d_call: -
v_call: TRBV6-6
j_call: TRBJ2-3

cdr3_aa: CASSSDRRSSYNSPLHF
cdr3_nt: TGTGCCAGTAGTTCCGATAGGAGGAGCTCCTATAATTCACCCCTCCACTTT
clone_size: -
d_call: -
v_call: TRBV19
j_call: TRBJ1-6

cdr3_aa: CASSLPGPMNTEAFF
cdr3_nt: TGCGCCAGCAGCTTACCGGGTCCGATGAACACTGAAGCTTTCTTT
clone_size: -
d_call: -
v_call: TRBV5-1
j_call: TRBJ1-1

cdr3_aa: CASSLPGRTEAFF
cdr3_nt: TGTGCCAGCAGCTTACCCGGGAGGACTGAAGCTTTCTTT
clone_size: -
d_call: -
v_call: TRBV7-9
j_call: TRBJ1-1